Shown below are 31 T cell receptor beta chains from a single sample sequenced in a study of CXCR3-negative and CXCR3-positive naive CD8 T cells. UMI-labeled 5' RACE TRB cDNA libraries were prepared from the cells. TCRdb reprocessed the 5' RACE reads and stores each CDR3 protein as one record, lacking DNA. The sample table includes tens of thousands of distinct CDR3 sequences. Sequenced material: memory CD8+ T cells from blood. All receptors come from a human donor in good health. Some clones in this sample may be carry-over from other donors' samples.

This clonotype shows up as medium-sized by frequency. V and J are TRBV20-1 and TRBJ2-1. The CDR3 extends over 13 amino acids. CDR1 DFQATT and CDR2 SNEGSKA come from the germline V gene (reference sequence). The CDR3 spells CSATTSSYNEQFF.

The genes are TRBV4-2 and TRBJ1-5. CDR1 and CDR2 (germline): LGHNA, YNFKEQ. The CDR3 is 17 residues long. The CDR3 sequence is CASSQEKATRPNQPQHF.

The gene calls are TRBV2 and TRBJ2-1; TCRdb's D call, TRBD1, is unchecked because there is no DNA. The germline V gene encodes CDR1 SNHLY and CDR2 FYNNEI. This CDR3 contains 15 residues. CDR3 loop: CASSLVSGGYNEQFF.

The gene calls are TRBV18 and TRBJ2-5; the D gene TCRdb calls, TRBD1, cannot be checked with no DNA. This CDR3 comprises 17 residues. The V gene's germline CDR1 is KGHSH and CDR2 LQKENI. This CDR3 is CASSSILTGGTTETQYF. The full variable domain, with the rest looked up from reference TRBV18 and TRBJ2-5, is NAGVMQNPRHLVRRRGQEARLRCSPMKGHSHVYWYRQLPEEGLKFMVYLQKENIIDESGMPKERFSAEFPKEGPSILRIQQVVRGDSAAYFCASSSILTGGTTETQYFGPGTRLLVL.

The J gene is TRBJ1-2, the V gene TRBV12-3 or TRBV12-4; the D gene TCRdb calls, TRBD1, cannot be checked with no DNA. CDR3 length equals 14 residues. This CDR3 is CASSLGTGLHGYTF.

V and J are TRBV4-2 and TRBJ2-7; TCRdb selects TRBD1, and the lack of DNA leaves this call unchecked. The CDR3 has 16 residues. Germline lookup yields CDR1 LGHNA and CDR2 YNFKEQ. The CDR3 sequence is CASSQPGQGAAYEQYF.

This chain uses TRBV29-1 with TRBJ1-1; the TCRdb D gene call, TRBD1, has no DNA to confirm it. CDR1 and CDR2 (germline): SQVTM, ANQGSEA. The CDR3 loop spans 17 amino acids. CDR3 protein: CSVEAWERGQGNTEAFF.

The chain recombines TRBV6-2 or TRBV6-3 with TRBJ1-6; TCRdb's D gene call, TRBD1, goes unchecked for lack of DNA. Germline loops: CDR1 MNHEY, CDR2 SVGEGT. This CDR3 contains 15 residues. CDR3 in amino acids: CASSYGAGRNSPLHF.

CDR3 loop: CASSLVAGSSYNEQFF. This chain links TRBV7-6 with TRBJ2-1. Germline CDR1 and CDR2: SGHVS and FNYEAQ. The CDR3 is 16 residues long.

CDR3 amino acids: CSARDLVPERETQYF. The chain is built from TRBV20-1 and TRBJ2-5. Germline V CDR1 and CDR2: DFQATT, SNEGSKA (reference sequence). This CDR3 has 15 amino acids.

CDR3 residues: CSVVWPAAYEQYF. The chain employs TRBV29-1 and TRBJ2-7. Germline assignment: CDR1 SQVTM and CDR2 ANQGSEA. The CDR3 spans 13 residues.

The chain is built from TRBV6-5 and TRBJ1-4. Per germline, CDR1 MNHEY and CDR2 SVGAGI. The CDR3 has 15 amino acids. The CDR3 region is CASSYSGGTNEKLFF.

The V call is TRBV2, the J call TRBJ2-7; the TCRdb D gene call, TRBD1, has no DNA to confirm it. This CDR3 has 13 residues. Germline CDR1 SNHLY, CDR2 FYNNEI. The CDR3 sequence: CASSEDRGHEQYF.

The J gene is TRBJ2-7, the V gene TRBV28; TCRdb picks TRBD1, but there is no DNA to check that call. Germline values: CDR1 MDHEN, CDR2 SYDVKM. CDR3 length equals 15 residues. CDR3 in amino acids: CASSLFQGIFYEQYF.

The J gene is TRBJ1-1, the V gene TRBV10-3. The CDR3 has 18 amino acids. Germline CDR1 reads ENHRY; CDR2 reads SYGVKD. Here the CDR3 reads CAISESVAANHVNTEAFF.

The chain recombines TRBV20-1 with TRBJ1-1; the TRBD1 assignment by TCRdb is unverifiable without DNA. The CDR3 covers 14 residues. Germline CDR1 and CDR2: DFQATT and SNEGSKA (reference sequence). The CDR3 loop is CSATIRDRNTEAFF.

The gene calls are TRBV27 and TRBJ2-5; TCRdb's assignment of TRBD1 cannot be checked, as there is no DNA. CDR3 length equals 15 residues. CDR1 and CDR2 (germline): MNHEY, SMNVEV (reference sequence). The CDR3: CASSKQGWHQETQYF.

This chain links TRBV15 with TRBJ2-7; the TRBD1 assignment by TCRdb is unverifiable without DNA. The CDR3 is 15 residues long. Germline V gene lookup returns CDR1 LNHNV and CDR2 YYDKDF (reference sequence). CDR3 protein: CATSRDRDSSYEQYF.

This chain joins TRBV7-9 and TRBJ2-1; TCRdb designates TRBD2, a call that cannot be tested without DNA. Germline loops: CDR1 SEHNR, CDR2 FQNEAQ (reference sequence). The CDR3 contains 18 residues. CDR3 region: CASSLSNGGADLYNEQFF.

This chain links TRBV30 with TRBJ2-2; TCRdb's assignment of TRBD1 cannot be checked, as there is no DNA. CDR1 is GTSNPN, CDR2 SVGIG, per germline (reference sequence). This CDR3 region has 14 residues. CDR3 amino acids: CAWTDRMEPGELFF. The entire variable domain, with the rest obtained from reference TRBV30 and TRBJ2-2, is as follows: SQTIHQWPATLVQPVGSPLSLECTVEGTSNPNLYWYRQAAGRGLQLLFYSVGIGQISSEVPQNLSASRPQDRQFILSSKKLLLSDSGFYLCAWTDRMEPGELFFGEGSRLTVL.

This chain joins TRBV9 and TRBJ2-2. Looked up from germline, CDR1 is SGDLS and CDR2 is YYNGEE. This CDR3 spans 14 amino acids. CDR3 loop: CASSVVLHTGELFF.

The chain combines TRBV29-1 with TRBJ2-1; TCRdb names TRBD1, which stays unverified in the absence of DNA. This CDR3 is built from 13 residues. From germline, CDR1 is SQVTM and CDR2 ANQGSEA. The CDR3 here is CSVAGQGYNEQFF.

According to its frequency, this clonotype is medium-sized (0.01 to 0.1%). The chain links TRBV11-3 to TRBJ2-1; the D call from TCRdb, TRBD2, cannot be confirmed without DNA. The CDR3 runs 15 residues. Germline lookup yields CDR1 SGHNT and CDR2 YENEEA. The CDR3: CASSLERGGLDEQFF.

The rearrangement joins TRBV6-5 to TRBJ2-3. This CDR3 comprises 11 residues. Germline lookup yields CDR1 MNHEY and CDR2 SVGAGI. This chain's CDR3 is CASSSRNTQYF.

The chain has TRBV7-9 and TRBJ2-3. Germline V CDR1 and CDR2: SEHNR, FQNEAQ (reference sequence). The CDR3 extends over 15 amino acids. CDR3 in amino acids: CASSISGGSTDTQYF. The whole variable domain, filled in from reference TRBV7-9 and TRBJ2-3, reads DTGVSQNPRHKITKRGQNVTFRCDPISEHNRLYWYRQTLGQGPEFLTYFQNEAQLEKSRLLSDRFSAERPKGSFSTLEIQRTEQGDSAMYLCASSISGGSTDTQYFGPGTRLTVL.

This chain uses TRBV7-9 with TRBJ2-1; TCRdb returns TRBD2, unconfirmable since there is no DNA. The CDR3 spans 17 residues. Germline CDR1 SEHNR, CDR2 FQNEAQ (reference sequence). The CDR3 sequence: CASSWRLAGSSYNEQFF.

The genes are TRBV2 and TRBJ2-7; the D call of TRBD1 rests on TCRdb alone, since no DNA is present to check it. The CDR3 has 17 amino acids. In germline, CDR1 is SNHLY, CDR2 FYNNEI. CDR3: CASSGDRGPPRFYEQYF.

The chain combines TRBV27 with TRBJ1-1; TCRdb reports TRBD1, a call that lacks DNA to check it against. Per germline, CDR1 MNHEY and CDR2 SMNVEV (reference sequence). CDR3 length equals 16 residues. The CDR3 sequence is CASSRTMGTLGTEAFF.

The chain combines TRBV29-1 with TRBJ1-2; lacking DNA, the TRBD1 call made by TCRdb goes unchecked. The CDR3 covers 15 residues. The germline V gene has CDR1 SQVTM and CDR2 ANQGSEA. The CDR3 sequence: CSVEVGTGGLYGYTF. Filled out from reference TRBV29-1 and TRBJ1-2, the complete variable domain reads SAVISQKPSRDICQRGTSLTIQCQVDSQVTMMFWYRQQPGQSLTLIATANQGSEATYESGFVIDKFPISRPNLTFSTLTVSNMSPEDSSIYLCSVEVGTGGLYGYTFGSGTRLTVV.

The chain recombines TRBV7-9 with TRBJ2-7; lacking DNA, the TRBD1 call made by TCRdb goes unchecked. CDR1 and CDR2 (germline): SEHNR, FQNEAQ (reference sequence). This CDR3 has 15 amino acids. The CDR3 sequence is CASSGGGGANHEQYF.

This rearrangement joins TRBV4-3 to TRBJ1-2. From germline, CDR1 is LGHNA and CDR2 YSLEER. This CDR3 comprises 13 residues. The CDR3 here is CASSQGRNYGYTF.